This T cell receptor beta chain is from a study of technical replicates of blood from a handful of donors. Sequencing was performed with immunoSEQ multiplex PCR; in TCRdb, only in-frame clones are kept and a portion is missing. This table holds around 76,000 clones, 95% to 98% found once. The CDR3 has 13 residues. J gave up 6 bases and V 2 bases, and 1 base lay outside the gene matches. Germline CDR1 MNHEY, CDR2 SMNVEV (reference sequence). The V gene is TRBV27, the J gene TRBJ2-1, with 7 bases fitting TRBD1. The sequenced sample was T cells isolated from PBMCs. The receptor was isolated from a human donor in good health. For the CDR3, the DNA is TGTGCCAGCAGTTTACACAGGGGCAATGAGCAGTTCTTC. Its translation: CASSLHRGNEQFF.